These T cell receptor beta chains were read from a single sample in a study of blood T cell repertoires in COVID-19. Profiling relied on immunoSEQ multiplex PCR, and the TCRdb table lists in-frame clones only, not all of them. The table shows 300,000 or so clones, with roughly 86% occurring only once. Source material: PBMCs or T cells enriched from blood (not recorded which). All receptors derive from a woman between 45 and 60 years old who had been exposed to COVID-19. Each CDR3 is given with its conserved first and last residue. D genes are given only for firm matches. A row's size may be missing; if present it is once, few, many or a size class.

J gene	V gene	clone size	D gene	CDR3 DNA	CDR3 protein
TRBJ2-7	TRBV5-6	.	.	TGTGCCAGCAGCTTTGGGACTGGGTCCTACGAGCAGTACTTC	CASSFGTGSYEQYF
TRBJ1-5	TRBV27	.	TRBD1	TGTGCCAGCAGCCCCGGGACAGGGGGCAATCAGCCCCAGCATTTT	CASSPGTGGNQPQHF
TRBJ2-3	TRBV7-2	.	TRBD2	TGTGCCAGCAGCTTGAGCGCGGGCGGGGGGGCCGTAGATACGCAGTATTTT	CASSLSAGGGAVDTQYF
TRBJ1-2	TRBV28	.	.	TGTGCCAGCAGTTTACTCCCGAGGGGGGGAGGGGGCTACACCTTC	CASSLLPRGGGGYTF
TRBJ1-3	TRBV3-1/TRBV3-2	once	.	TGTGCCAGCAGTCAACAGGGCTCTGGAAACACCATATATTTT	CASSQQGSGNTIYF
TRBJ1-2	TRBV6-8	once	.	TGTGCCAGCACCGTACCCCTCGGGACATCTCATGGCTACACCTTC	CASTVPLGTSHGYTF
TRBJ1-2	TRBV20-1	.	.	TGCAGTGCTAGTAGGGAGGTGAGCTATGGCTACACCTTC	CSASREVSYGYTF
TRBJ1-2	TRBV19	.	.	TGTGCCAGTAGTATACGGACAGCGCTTCATGGCTACACCTTC	CASSIRTALHGYTF
TRBJ1-1	TRBV19	.	.	TGTGCCAGTAGTCTCGGGGAAAGGTTGAACACTGAAGCTTTCTTT	CASSLGERLNTEAFF
TRBJ1-3	TRBV7-9	.	.	TGTGCCAGCAGCATACACACCCTAGGAATGGACACGGGAAACACCATATATTTT	CASSIHTLGMDTGNTIYF
TRBJ1-3	TRBV9	.	TRBD1	TGTGCCAGCAGTCGCGGGACAGGGACTGGAAACACCATATATTTT	CASSRGTGTGNTIYF
TRBJ2-5	TRBV24-1	.	.	TGTGCCACCAGTGATCATGGGACTGGAGAGACCCAGTACTTC	CATSDHGTGETQYF
TRBJ1-2	TRBV5-1	.	.	TGCGCCAGCAGCGAGAAACTGGCGGGGGCTAACTATGGCTACACCTTC	CASSEKLAGANYGYTF
TRBJ1-3	TRBV10-2	.	.	TGCGCCAGCACTCCTGGAAACACCATATATTTT	CASTPGNTIYF
TRBJ1-2	TRBV11-2	once	TRBD1	TGTGCCAGCAGCTTAGATCTAGTGACAGGGATTTATGGCTACACCTTC	CASSLDLVTGIYGYTF
TRBJ1-1	TRBV10-3	.	TRBD1	TGTGCCATCAGTGAACAGGGGGCGAGGGCTTTCTTT	CAISEQGARAFF
TRBJ1-5	TRBV4-1	.	.	TGCGCCAGCAGCCAAGGTCTGCGGAGCAATCAGCCCCAGCATTTT	CASSQGLRSNQPQHF
TRBJ2-1	TRBV7-6	.	TRBD2	TGTGCCAGCAGCTTAGTCGCGGGACTAGCGGGAATTACCTCCTACAATGAGCAGTTCTTC	CASSLVAGLAGITSYNEQFF
TRBJ2-2	TRBV3-1/TRBV3-2	.	.	TGTGCCAGCAGCCAAGCCCAGGGGACGGACACCGGGGAGCTGTTTTTT	CASSQAQGTDTGELFF
TRBJ1-3	TRBV28	.	.	TGTGCCAGCAGCAGGGGAACTGGAAACACCATATATTTT	CASSRGTGNTIYF
TRBJ2-1	TRBV29-1	few	.	TGCAGCGCCGTAACAGGACCATTCTACAATGAGCAGTTCTTC	CSAVTGPFYNEQFF
TRBJ1-5	TRBV5-1	.	.	TGCGCCAGCAGACTGGGACTGGGGGGTAGCAATCAGCCCCAGCATTTT	CASRLGLGGSNQPQHF
TRBJ2-3	TRBV15	.	.	TGTGCCACCAGCAGAGAGAGATTTAACCCAAGCACAGATACGCAGTATTTT	CATSRERFNPSTDTQYF
TRBJ1-5	TRBV2	.	.	TGTGCCAGCAGTGGGAGGGACGGCGAAGGACGACCCCAGCATTTT	CASSGRDGEGRPQHF
TRBJ1-5	TRBV5-5	.	.	TGTGCCAGCAGCTTGCTCGGGGATAGCAATCAGCCCCAGCATTTT	CASSLLGDSNQPQHF
TRBJ2-5	TRBV7-9	.	.	TGTGCCAGCAGCTTGGGGGACCGGGGGGCGGCGGAGACCCAGTACTTC	CASSLGDRGAAETQYF
TRBJ1-2	TRBV6-5	.	TRBD1	TGTGCCAGCAGCCGGGACAGGGGTTCTTATGGCTACACCTTC	CASSRDRGSYGYTF
TRBJ1-6	TRBV3-1/TRBV3-2	.	TRBD1	TGTGCCAGCAGCCCCGGACAGGCAAATTCACCCCTCCACTTT	CASSPGQANSPLHF
TRBJ1-2	TRBV28	.	.	TGTGCCAGCAGTTCGGGGTATGGCTACACCTTC	CASSSGYGYTF
TRBJ1-2	TRBV6-6	.	.	TGTGCCAGCAGTTACGGGACTGTTAACTATGGCTACACCTTC	CASSYGTVNYGYTF
TRBJ1-3	TRBV7-2	.	TRBD1	TGTGCCAGCAGCTCCGACAGGGGCACTGGAAACACCATATATTTT	CASSSDRGTGNTIYF
TRBJ2-5	TRBV27	.	.	TGTGCCAGCAGTGCCCGGGAGTACCAAGAGACCCAGTACTTC	CASSAREYQETQYF
TRBJ2-7	TRBV5-6	.	TRBD2	TGTGCCAGCAGCTCGCAGCCGGGACTACCCTACGAGCAGTACTTC	CASSSQPGLPYEQYF
TRBJ2-7	TRBV28	.	TRBD1	TGTGCCAGCAGTTTCGGGGACAGGGGAACCTACGAGCAGTACTTC	CASSFGDRGTYEQYF
TRBJ2-7	TRBV5-1	once	TRBD1	TGCGCCAGCAGTCTTGGACAGGGGTCTTCCTACGAGCAGTACTTC	CASSLGQGSSYEQYF
TRBJ1-1	TRBV4-1	.	.	TGCGCCAGCAAATTGCCGGGGGGGAACACTGAAGCTTTCTTT	CASKLPGGNTEAFF
TRBJ1-2	TRBV29-1	.	TRBD1	TGCAGCGTTGGCCCGGGACAGAGATTTTATGGCTACACCTTC	CSVGPGQRFYGYTF
TRBJ1-2	TRBV7-9	.	.	TGTGCCAGCAGCTTTTTCGTTACGGGGAGAGGCTACACCTTC	CASSFFVTGRGYTF
TRBJ1-3	TRBV28	.	.	TGTGCCAGCAGTTCTTCCTGGGCAGGGCCTGGAAACACCATATATTTT	CASSSSWAGPGNTIYF
TRBJ2-5	TRBV30	.	TRBD2	TGTGCCTGGAGTGTAGGGACTAGCGGAGAGACCCAGTACTTC	CAWSVGTSGETQYF
TRBJ1-2	TRBV10-3	.	.	TGTGCCATCAGTGAGCGGGTGGGGCAGCTTAACTATGGCTACACCTTC	CAISERVGQLNYGYTF